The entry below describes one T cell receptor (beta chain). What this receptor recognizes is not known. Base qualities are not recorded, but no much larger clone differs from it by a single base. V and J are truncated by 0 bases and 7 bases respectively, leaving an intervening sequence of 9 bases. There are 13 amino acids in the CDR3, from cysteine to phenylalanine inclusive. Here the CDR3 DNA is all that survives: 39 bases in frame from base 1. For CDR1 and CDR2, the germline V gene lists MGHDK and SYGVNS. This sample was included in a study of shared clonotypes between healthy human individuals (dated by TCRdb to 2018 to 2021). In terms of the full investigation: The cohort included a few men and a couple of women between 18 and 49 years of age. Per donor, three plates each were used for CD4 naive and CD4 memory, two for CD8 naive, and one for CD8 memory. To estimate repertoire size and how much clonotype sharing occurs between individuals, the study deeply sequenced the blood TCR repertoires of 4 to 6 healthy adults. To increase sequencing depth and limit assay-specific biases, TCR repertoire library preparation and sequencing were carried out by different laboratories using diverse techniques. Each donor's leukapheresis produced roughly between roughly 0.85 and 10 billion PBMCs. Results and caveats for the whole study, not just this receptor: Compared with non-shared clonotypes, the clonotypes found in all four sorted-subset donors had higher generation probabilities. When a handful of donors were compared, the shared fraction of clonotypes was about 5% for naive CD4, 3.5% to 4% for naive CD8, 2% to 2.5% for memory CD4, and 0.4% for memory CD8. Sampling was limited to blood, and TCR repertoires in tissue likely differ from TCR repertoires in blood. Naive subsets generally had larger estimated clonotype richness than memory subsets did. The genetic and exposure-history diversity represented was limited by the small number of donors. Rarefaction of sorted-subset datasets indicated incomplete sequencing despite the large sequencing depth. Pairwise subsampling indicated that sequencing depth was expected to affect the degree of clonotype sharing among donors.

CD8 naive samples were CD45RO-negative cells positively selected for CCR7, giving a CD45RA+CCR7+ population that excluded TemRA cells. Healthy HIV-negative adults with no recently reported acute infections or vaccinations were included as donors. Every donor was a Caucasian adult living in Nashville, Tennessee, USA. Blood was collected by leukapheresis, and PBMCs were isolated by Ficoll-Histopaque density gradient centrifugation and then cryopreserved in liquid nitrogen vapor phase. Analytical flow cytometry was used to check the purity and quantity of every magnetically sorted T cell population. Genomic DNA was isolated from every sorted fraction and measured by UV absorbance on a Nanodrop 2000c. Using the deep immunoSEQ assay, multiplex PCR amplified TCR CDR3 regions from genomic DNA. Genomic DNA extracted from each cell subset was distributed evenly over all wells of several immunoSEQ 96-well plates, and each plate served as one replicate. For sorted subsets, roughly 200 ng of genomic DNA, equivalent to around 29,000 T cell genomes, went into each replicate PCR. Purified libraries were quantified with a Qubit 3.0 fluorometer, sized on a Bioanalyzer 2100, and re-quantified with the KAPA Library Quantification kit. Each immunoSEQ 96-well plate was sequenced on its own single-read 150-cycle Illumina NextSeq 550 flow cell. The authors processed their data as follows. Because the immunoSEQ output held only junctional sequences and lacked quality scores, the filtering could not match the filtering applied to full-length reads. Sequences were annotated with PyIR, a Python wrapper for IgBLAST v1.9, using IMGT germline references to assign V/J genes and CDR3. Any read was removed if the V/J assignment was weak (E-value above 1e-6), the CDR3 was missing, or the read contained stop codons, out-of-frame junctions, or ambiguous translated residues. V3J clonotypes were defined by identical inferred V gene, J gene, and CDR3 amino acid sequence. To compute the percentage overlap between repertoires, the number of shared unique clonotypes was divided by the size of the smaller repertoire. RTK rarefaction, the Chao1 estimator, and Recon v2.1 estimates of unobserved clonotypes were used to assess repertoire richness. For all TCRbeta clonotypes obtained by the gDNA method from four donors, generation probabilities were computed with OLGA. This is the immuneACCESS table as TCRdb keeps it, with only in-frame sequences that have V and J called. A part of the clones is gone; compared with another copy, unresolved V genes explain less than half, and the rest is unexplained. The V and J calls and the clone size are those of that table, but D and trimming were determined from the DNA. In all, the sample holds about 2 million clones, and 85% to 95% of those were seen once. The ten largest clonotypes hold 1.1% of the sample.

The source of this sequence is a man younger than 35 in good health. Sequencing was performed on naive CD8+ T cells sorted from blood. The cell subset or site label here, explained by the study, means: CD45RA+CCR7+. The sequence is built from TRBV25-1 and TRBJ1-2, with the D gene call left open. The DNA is TGTGCCAGCAGTGAATACGGGATCCGTGGCTACACCTTC. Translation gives CASSEYGIRGYTF.